A selection of T cell receptor beta chains follows, all from one sample in a study of cytomegalovirus exposure and HLA in healthy donors. TCRdb's copy holds only in-frame clones and misses some; the assay was immunoSEQ multiplex PCR. The table has about 110,000 clones, roughly 90% seen once. The sequenced sample was PBMCs. Receptors were obtained from a woman aged 18-29 years in good health and CMV-seronegative. Both conserved end residues are part of each CDR3. D genes are given only for firm matches. Clone size is stated in some rows and not others, as once, few, many or a class when expanded.

TRBJ1-1,NA,once,TRBV6-1,TGTGCCAGCAGAAACACGGGGGTTAGCACTGAAGCTTTCTTT,CASRNTGVSTEAFF
TRBJ1-5,NA,NA,TRBV9,TGTGCCAGCAGCGTAGGGGGGGGCAATCAGCCCCAGCATTTT,CASSVGGGNQPQHF
TRBJ1-4,TRBD1,NA,TRBV9,TGTGCCAGCAGCAGGGACAGGGGTCCTAATGAAAAACTGTTTTTT,CASSRDRGPNEKLFF
TRBJ2-7,NA,NA,TRBV19,TGTGCCACCCAGGACACCTACGAGCAGTACTTC,CATQDTYEQYF
TRBJ2-3,TRBD2,once,TRBV28,TGTGCCAGCACCTCAGCGGGACTAACAGATACGCAGTATTTT,CASTSAGLTDTQYF
TRBJ1-2,NA,NA,TRBV20-1,TGCAGTGCTAGCCCAGGGTATGGCTACACCTTC,CSASPGYGYTF
TRBJ1-2,NA,NA,TRBV30,TGTGCCTGGATTCAGGACAGCGTTAACTATGGCTACACCTTC,CAWIQDSVNYGYTF
TRBJ1-2,NA,once,TRBV9,TGTGCCAGCAGCGTAGGGCAGGACTATGGCTACACCTTC,CASSVGQDYGYTF
TRBJ2-1,NA,NA,TRBV29-1,TGCAGCGTCACCCGGGACCTTGGGGGGAATGAGCAGTTCTTC,CSVTRDLGGNEQFF
TRBJ1-2,NA,once,TRBV7-9,TGTGCCAGCAGTCCGACTGGGAGCTATGGCTACACCTTC,CASSPTGSYGYTF
TRBJ1-5,NA,NA,TRBV30,TGTGCCTGGAGTAGGTCGGGGATGTTTGTTATTAAGCCCCAGCATTTT,CAWSRSGMFVIKPQHF
TRBJ2-1,NA,NA,TRBV7-3,TGTGCCAGCAGCTTAAGGCAGGGGGGCTACAATGAGCAGTTCTTC,CASSLRQGGYNEQFF
TRBJ1-1,NA,once,TRBV11-2,TGTGCCAGCAGCTTCGGGGGGCGAGCCACTGAAGCTTTCTTT,CASSFGGRATEAFF
TRBJ2-3,NA,NA,TRBV27,TGTGCCAGCAGTAACGACAGGTTTACGCAGTATTTT,CASSNDRFTQYF
TRBJ2-5,TRBD2,few,TRBV7-2,TGTGCCAGCAGCTGGACTAGCGGGGGGCTTCGAGGGGAGACCCAGTACTTC,CASSWTSGGLRGETQYF
TRBJ2-3,TRBD2,NA,TRBV28,TGTGCCAGTCGGCTAGCGGGAGGATTCTTCACAGATACGCAGTATTTT,CASRLAGGFFTDTQYF
TRBJ2-1,NA,NA,TRBV7-3,TGTGCCAGCAGCCCCGGACAGACTTACAATGAGCAGTTCTTC,CASSPGQTYNEQFF
TRBJ2-5,NA,NA,TRBV5-5,TGTGCCAGCAGCTTGAACAGACAAGAGACCCAGTACTTC,CASSLNRQETQYF
TRBJ2-3,NA,NA,TRBV28,TGTGCCAGCAGTCCTTACACAGATACGCAGTATTTT,CASSPYTDTQYF
TRBJ2-7,NA,NA,TRBV15,TGTGCCACCAGCAGACAATACGAGCAGTACTTC,CATSRQYEQYF
TRBJ2-3,TRBD2,NA,TRBV9,TGTGCCAGCAGCGTAGCTGTGCTAGCGGGAGCGGTTTCGAGCACAGATACGCAGTATTTT,CASSVAVLAGAVSSTDTQYF
TRBJ1-6,TRBD1,NA,TRBV27,TGTGCCAGCAGGACCAGGGGGAGAACTCCATATAATTCACCCCTCCACTTT,CASRTRGRTPYNSPLHF
TRBJ2-5,NA,NA,TRBV5-1,TGCGCCAGCAGCTTGGAAGGGGGGGCAGGGCAAGAGACCCAGTACTTC,CASSLEGGAGQETQYF
TRBJ2-1,TRBD2,NA,TRBV7-7,TGTGCCAGCAGCTTAGGCGGGGGGAAGAGCTCCTACAATGAGCAGTTCTTC,CASSLGGGKSSYNEQFF
TRBJ1-2,NA,once,TRBV9,TGTGCCAGCAGTCGTAGATCAGACGGACTATATGGCTACACCTTC,CASSRRSDGLYGYTF
TRBJ1-5,NA,NA,TRBV27,TGTGCCAGCAGTTTGCCGGGGTTCAATCAGCCCCAGCATTTT,CASSLPGFNQPQHF
TRBJ1-2,NA,NA,TRBV29-1,TGCAGCGCCCCGGGGTCAGGGGCTGGCTACACCTTC,CSAPGSGAGYTF
TRBJ2-2,TRBD1,NA,TRBV6-1,TGTGCCAGCAGTGAAAGGACAGGGTTTGCCGGGGAGCTGTTTTTT,CASSERTGFAGELFF
TRBJ2-1,NA,NA,TRBV30,TGTGCCTGGAGTTCGGGGGCGGGAGACCACTACAATGAGCAGTTCTTC,CAWSSGAGDHYNEQFF
TRBJ1-5,NA,few,TRBV21-1,TGTGCCAGCGGAGGTCGCCAGCCCCAGCATTTT,CASGGRQPQHF
TRBJ1-3,NA,NA,TRBV6-5,TGTGCCAGCAGTCCCAATGACAGCCAGGGAAACACCATATATTTT,CASSPNDSQGNTIYF